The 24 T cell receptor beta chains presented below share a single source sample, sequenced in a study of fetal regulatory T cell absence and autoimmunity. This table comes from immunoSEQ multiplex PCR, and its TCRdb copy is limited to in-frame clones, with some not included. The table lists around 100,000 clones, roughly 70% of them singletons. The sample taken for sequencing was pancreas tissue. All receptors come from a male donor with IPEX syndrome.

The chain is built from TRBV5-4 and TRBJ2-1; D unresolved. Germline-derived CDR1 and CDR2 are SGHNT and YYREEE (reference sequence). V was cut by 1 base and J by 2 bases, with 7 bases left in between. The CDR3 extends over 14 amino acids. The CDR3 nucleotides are TGTGCCAGCAGCTTGAGAGAGGCCTACAATGAGCAGTTCTTC. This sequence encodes CASSLREAYNEQFF.

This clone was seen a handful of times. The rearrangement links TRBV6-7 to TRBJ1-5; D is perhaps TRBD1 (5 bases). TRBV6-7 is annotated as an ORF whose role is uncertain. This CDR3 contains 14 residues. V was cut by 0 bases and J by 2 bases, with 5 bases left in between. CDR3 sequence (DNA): TGTGCCAGCAGTTACTCGACAGGCAATCAGCCCCAGCATTTT. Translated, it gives CASSYSTGNQPQHF.

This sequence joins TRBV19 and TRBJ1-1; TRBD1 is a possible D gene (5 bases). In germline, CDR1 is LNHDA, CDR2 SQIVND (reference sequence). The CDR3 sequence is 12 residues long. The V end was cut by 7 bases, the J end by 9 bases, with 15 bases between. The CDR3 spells CASTPIRGKAFF. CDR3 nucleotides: TGTGCCAGTACCCCTATACGGGGGAAAGCTTTCTTT.

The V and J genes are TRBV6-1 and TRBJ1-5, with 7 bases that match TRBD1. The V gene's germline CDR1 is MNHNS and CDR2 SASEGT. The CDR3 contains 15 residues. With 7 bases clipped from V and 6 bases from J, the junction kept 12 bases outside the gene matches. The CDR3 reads CASTLTGVGGQPQHF. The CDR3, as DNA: TGTGCCAGCACTTTAACAGGGGTAGGTGGTCAGCCCCAGCATTTT.

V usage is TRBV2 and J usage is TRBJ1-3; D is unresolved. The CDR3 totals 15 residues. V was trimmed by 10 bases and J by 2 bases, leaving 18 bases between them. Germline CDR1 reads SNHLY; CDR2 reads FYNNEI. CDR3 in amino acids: CATFGRGLPGNTIYF. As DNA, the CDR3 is TGTGCCACCTTCGGGCGAGGGCTACCTGGAAACACCATATATTTT.

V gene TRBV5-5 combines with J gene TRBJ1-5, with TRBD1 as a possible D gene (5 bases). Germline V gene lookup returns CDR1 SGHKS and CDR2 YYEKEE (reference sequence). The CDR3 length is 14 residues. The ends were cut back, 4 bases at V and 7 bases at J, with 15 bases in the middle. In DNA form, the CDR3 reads TGTGCCAGCAGCCCAGATGGGGGTGGGCAGCCCCAGCATTTT. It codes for CASSPDGGGQPQHF.

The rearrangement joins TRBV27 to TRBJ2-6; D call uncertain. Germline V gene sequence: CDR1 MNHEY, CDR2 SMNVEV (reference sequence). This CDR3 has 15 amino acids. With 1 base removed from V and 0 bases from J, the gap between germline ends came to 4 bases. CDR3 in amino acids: CASSLWGSGANVLTF. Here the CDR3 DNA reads TGTGCCAGCAGTTTATGGGGCTCTGGGGCCAACGTCCTGACTTTC.

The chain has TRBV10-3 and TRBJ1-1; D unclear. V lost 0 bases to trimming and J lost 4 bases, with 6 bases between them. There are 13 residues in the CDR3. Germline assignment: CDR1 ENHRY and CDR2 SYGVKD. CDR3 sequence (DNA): TGTGCCATCAGTGAGTCAAGTTCCACTGAAGCTTTCTTT. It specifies CAISESSSTEAFF.

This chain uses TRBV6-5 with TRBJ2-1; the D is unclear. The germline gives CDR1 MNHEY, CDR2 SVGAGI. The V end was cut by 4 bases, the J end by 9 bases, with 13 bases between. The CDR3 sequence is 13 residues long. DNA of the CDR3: TGTGCCAGCAGTTCCGGCCTCCGAGGTGAGCAGTTCTTC. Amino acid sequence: CASSSGLRGEQFF.

This CDR3 reads CASSLLTRRTDTQYF. CDR3 nucleotide sequence: TGTGCCAGCAGTTTACTGACTAGAAGGACAGATACGCAGTATTTT. This chain connects TRBV6-5 to TRBJ2-3; TRBD2 is a possible D gene (6 bases). The CDR3 spans 15 residues. Deletions cut 4 bases from V and 3 bases from J, with 14 bases between. Looked up from germline, CDR1 is MNHEY and CDR2 is SVGAGI.

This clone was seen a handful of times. The CDR3 sequence is CASSWTTGLAAYEQYF. Written as DNA, the CDR3 is TGTGCCAGCAGCTGGACGACCGGACTAGCGGCTTACGAGCAGTACTTC. The rearrangement joins TRBV7-2 to TRBJ2-7; 10 bases fit TRBD2. Germline V lookup: CDR1 SGHTA, CDR2 FQGNSA. The junction had 10 bases not matched to a gene; V was cut back by 4 bases and J by 4 bases. The CDR3 is 16 residues long. The complete variable domain, with remaining parts taken from reference TRBV7-2 and TRBJ2-7, reads GAGVSQSPSNKVTEKGKDVELRCDPISGHTALYWYRQSLGQGLEFLIYFQGNSAPDKSGLPSDRFSAERTGGSVSTLTIQRTQQEDSAVYLCASSWTTGLAAYEQYFGPGTRLTVT.

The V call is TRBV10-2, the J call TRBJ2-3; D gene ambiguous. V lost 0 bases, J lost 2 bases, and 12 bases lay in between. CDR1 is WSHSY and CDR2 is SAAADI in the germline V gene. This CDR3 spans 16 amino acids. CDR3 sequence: CASSESRASFTDTQYF. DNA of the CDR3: TGCGCCAGCAGTGAGTCAAGGGCGAGTTTCACAGATACGCAGTATTTT.

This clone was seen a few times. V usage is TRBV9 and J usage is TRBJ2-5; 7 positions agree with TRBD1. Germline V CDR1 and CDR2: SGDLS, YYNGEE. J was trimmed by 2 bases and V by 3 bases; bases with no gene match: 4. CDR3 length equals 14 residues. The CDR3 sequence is CASSAGQDQETQYF. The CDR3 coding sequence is TGTGCCAGCAGCGCAGGACAGGATCAAGAGACCCAGTACTTC.

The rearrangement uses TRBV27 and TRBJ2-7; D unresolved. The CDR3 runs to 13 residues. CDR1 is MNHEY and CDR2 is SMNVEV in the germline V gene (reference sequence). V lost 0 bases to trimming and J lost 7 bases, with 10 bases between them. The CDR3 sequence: CASSLSGWGEQYF. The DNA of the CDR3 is TGTGCCAGCAGTTTATCTGGGTGGGGAGAGCAGTACTTC.

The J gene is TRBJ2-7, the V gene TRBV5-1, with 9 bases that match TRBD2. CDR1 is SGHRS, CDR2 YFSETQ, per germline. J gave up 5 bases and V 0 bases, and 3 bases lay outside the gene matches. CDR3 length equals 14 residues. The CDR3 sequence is CASSLVPSGDEQYF. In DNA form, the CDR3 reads TGCGCCAGCAGCTTGGTCCCTAGCGGGGACGAGCAGTACTTC.

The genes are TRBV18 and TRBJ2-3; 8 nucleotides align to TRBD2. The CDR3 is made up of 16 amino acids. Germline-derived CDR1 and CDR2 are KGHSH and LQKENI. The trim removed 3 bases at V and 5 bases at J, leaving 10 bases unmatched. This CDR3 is CASSPRDSGIRDTQYF. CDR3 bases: TGTGCCAGCTCACCCCGTGATAGCGGGATACGAGATACGCAGTATTTT. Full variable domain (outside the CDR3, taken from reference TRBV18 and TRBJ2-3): NAGVMQNPRHLVRRRGQEARLRCSPMKGHSHVYWYRQLPEEGLKFMVYLQKENIIDESGMPKERFSAEFPKEGPSILRIQQVVRGDSAAYFCASSPRDSGIRDTQYFGPGTRLTVL.

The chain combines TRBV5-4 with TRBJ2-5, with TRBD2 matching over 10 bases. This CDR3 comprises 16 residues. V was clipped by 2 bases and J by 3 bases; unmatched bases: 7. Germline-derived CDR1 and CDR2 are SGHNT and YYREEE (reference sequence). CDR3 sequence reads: CASSFPPGTSEETQYF. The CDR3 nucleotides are TGTGCCAGCAGCTTCCCGCCCGGGACTAGCGAAGAGACCCAGTACTTC.

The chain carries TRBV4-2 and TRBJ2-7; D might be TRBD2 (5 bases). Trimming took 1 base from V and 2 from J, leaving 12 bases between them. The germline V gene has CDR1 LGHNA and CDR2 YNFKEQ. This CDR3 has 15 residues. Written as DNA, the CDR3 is TGTGCCAGCAGCCAAGCCGGTGCTAGCCCCTACGAGCAGTACTTC. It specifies CASSQAGASPYEQYF.

The CDR3 DNA sequence: TGCGCCAGCAGCCGATACAGGGGGCCATACGAGCAGTACTTC. This encodes CASSRYRGPYEQYF. The rearrangement uses TRBV4-3 and TRBJ2-7; TRBD1 aligns across 9 bases. The length of the CDR3 is 14 residues. The V gene's germline CDR1 is LGHNA and CDR2 YSLEER. Germline trimming cut 4 bases from V and 4 bases from J; bases unmatched to any gene: 5.

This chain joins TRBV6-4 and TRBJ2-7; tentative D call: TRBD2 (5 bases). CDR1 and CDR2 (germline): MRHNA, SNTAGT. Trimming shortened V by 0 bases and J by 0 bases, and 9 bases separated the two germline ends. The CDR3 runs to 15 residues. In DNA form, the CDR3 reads TGTGCCAGCAGTGACTCGCGAGGGCCCTCCTACGAGCAGTACTTC. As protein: CASSDSRGPSYEQYF.

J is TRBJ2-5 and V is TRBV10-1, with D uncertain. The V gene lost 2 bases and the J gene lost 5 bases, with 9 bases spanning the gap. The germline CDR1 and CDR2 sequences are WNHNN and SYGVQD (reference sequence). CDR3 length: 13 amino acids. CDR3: CASSENLRETQYF. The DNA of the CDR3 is TGCGCCAGCAGTGAGAACCTTAGGGAGACCCAGTACTTC.

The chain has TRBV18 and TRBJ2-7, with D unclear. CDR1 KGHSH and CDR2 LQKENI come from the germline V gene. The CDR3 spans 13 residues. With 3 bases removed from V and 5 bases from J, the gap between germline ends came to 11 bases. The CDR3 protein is CASSPYPTNEQYF. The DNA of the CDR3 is TGTGCCAGCTCACCTTACCCAACGAACGAGCAGTACTTC.

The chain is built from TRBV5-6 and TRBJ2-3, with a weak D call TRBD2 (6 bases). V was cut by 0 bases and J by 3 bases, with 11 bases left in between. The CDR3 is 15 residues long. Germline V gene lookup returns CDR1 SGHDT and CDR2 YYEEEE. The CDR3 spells CASSLGPLATDTQYF. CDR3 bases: TGTGCCAGCAGCTTGGGACCACTAGCAACAGATACGCAGTATTTT. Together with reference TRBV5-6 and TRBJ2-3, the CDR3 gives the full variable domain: DAGVTQSPTHLIKTRGQQVTLRCSPKSGHDTVSWYQQALGQGPQFIFQYYEEEERQRGNFPDRFSGHQFPNYSSELNVNALLLGDSALYLCASSLGPLATDTQYFGPGTRLTVL.

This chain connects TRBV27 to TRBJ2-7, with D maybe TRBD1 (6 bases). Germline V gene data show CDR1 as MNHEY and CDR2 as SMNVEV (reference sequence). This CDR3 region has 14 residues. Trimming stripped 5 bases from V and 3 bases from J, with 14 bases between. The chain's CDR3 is CASSEGQGDYEQYF. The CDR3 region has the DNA TGTGCCAGCAGTGAGGGACAAGGGGACTACGAGCAGTACTTC.